This TCR beta chain was sequenced during a study of cytomegalovirus exposure and HLA in healthy donors. Regarding the study as a whole: In vitro work confirmed that a few CMV-associated chains recognize CMV antigens.

V lost 5 bases, J lost 3 bases, and 7 bases stayed unmatched. Germline V gene lookup returns CDR1 MNHEY and CDR2 SVGAGI. The CDR3 has 15 residues. A note on this clone: Antigen: not known.

The protocol was immunoSEQ multiplex PCR, while the TCRdb copy is restricted to in-frame clones and leaves out a portion. Seen here are 200,000 to 250,000 clones, around four fifths observed once, and the top ten hold around 5.4%. While the first cohort had 600 to 800 subjects, the donors belonged to the separate validation cohort of about 120 subjects. The chain is built from TRBV6-5 and TRBJ1-1; 9 bases agree with TRBD1. The receptor was derived from a woman aged 18-29 years in good health and CMV-seronegative. Sequencing used PBMCs. The CDR3 sequence is CASSPGQGGDTEAFF. The CDR3 bases are TGTGCCAGCAGTCCGGGACAGGGTGGGGACACTGAAGCTTTCTTT.